One T cell receptor (beta chain) is described in this entry. TCRdb keeps only in-frame clones here, not all; method: immunoSEQ multiplex PCR. The top ten clones hold 0.2% to 0.25% of a sample with fewer than 100,000 clones, 95% of them seen once. These data come from a study of technical replicates of blood from several donors. V dropped 6 bases and J dropped 2 bases, with 13 bases sitting between them. The germline V gene has CDR1 SGHRS and CDR2 YFSETQ. There are 14 residues in the CDR3. The specimen sequenced was T cells isolated from PBMCs. The receptor comes from a human donor in good health. The chain carries TRBV5-1 and TRBJ2-3; no firm D call. This CDR3 reads CASNRVQFTDTQYF. Here the CDR3 DNA reads TGCGCCAGCAATCGGGTCCAATTCACAGATACGCAGTATTTT.